Below are 13 T cell receptor beta chains sequenced from a single sample in a study of cytomegalovirus exposure and HLA in healthy donors (dated by TCRdb to the late 2010s). Library generation was performed with the immunoSEQ multiplex PCR assay. The table comes from immuneACCESS by way of TCRdb, which keeps in-frame sequences with V and J called. Part of the clones is missing from these tables; in studies checked, under half for an unresolved V gene and the rest for unknown reasons. The sample has around 300,000 clones on record, 87% of them singletons. The ten largest clones capture roughly 1.2% of the sample. Sequencing was done on a sample of PBMCs. These receptors all stem from a woman between 25 and 40 years old in good health and CMV-seropositive.

This rearrangement joins TRBV7-6 to TRBJ2-5; D is ambiguous. Germline V gives CDR1 SGHVS, CDR2 FNYEAQ. Deletions cut 3 bases from V and 3 bases from J, with 8 bases between. The CDR3 covers 13 residues. Written as DNA, the CDR3 is TGTGCCAGCAGCTTGATAAGGGAAGAGACCCAGTACTTC. Translated, it gives CASSLIREETQYF.

CDR3 region: CASSVALQAYEQYF. In nucleotides, the CDR3 is TGTGCCAGCAGCGTAGCTTTGCAGGCCTACGAGCAGTACTTC. This rearrangement joins TRBV9 to TRBJ2-7; D gene unclear. The CDR3 sequence is 14 residues long. Germline-derived CDR1 and CDR2 are SGDLS and YYNGEE. V lost 0 bases, J lost 2 bases, and 9 bases lay in between.

The chain carries TRBV30 and TRBJ2-7; D may be TRBD1 (5 bases). Germline CDR1 GTSNPN, CDR2 SVGIG (reference sequence). The V end was cut by 5 bases, the J end by 0 bases, with 11 bases between. The CDR3 is 13 residues long. The CDR3 region is CAWDKTASYEQYF. CDR3 nucleotide sequence: TGTGCCTGGGACAAGACAGCCTCCTACGAGCAGTACTTC.

For this clone: Other DNA sequences within the sample encode an identical CDR3. The chain combines TRBV7-9 with TRBJ1-2; 7 bases are shared with TRBD1. CDR3 size: 12 residues. V gave up 7 bases and J gave up 3 bases; unmatched junction bases: 2. Looked up from germline, CDR1 is SEHNR and CDR2 is FQNEAQ (reference sequence). The DNA of the CDR3 is TGTGCCAGCACGCAGGGGGACTATGGCTACACCTTC. Translation: CASTQGDYGYTF.

The V call is TRBV9, the J call TRBJ2-4, with D perhaps matching TRBD1 or TRBD2 (5 bases each). V gave up 3 bases and J gave up 0 bases, with 7 bases separating them. The CDR3 sequence is 14 residues long. Germline CDR1 and CDR2: SGDLS and YYNGEE. This CDR3 is CASSAGTAKNIQYF. The CDR3 DNA sequence: TGTGCCAGCAGCGCCGGGACAGCCAAAAACATTCAGTACTTC.

This clone has just a few counts. The genes are TRBV5-5 and TRBJ1-1; TRBD1 is a possible D gene (6 bases). The germline gives CDR1 SGHKS, CDR2 YYEKEE (reference sequence). The V gene lost 4 bases and the J gene lost 1 base, with 11 bases spanning the gap. The CDR3 sequence is 14 residues long. As DNA, the CDR3 is TGTGCCAGCAGCACAGACAGGCCGAACACTGAAGCTTTCTTT. Protein: CASSTDRPNTEAFF.

This clone turned up a few times. Other DNA sequences in the same sample also yield this CDR3. This chain links TRBV7-2 with TRBJ2-5; 9 bases align to TRBD2. The CDR3 covers 14 residues. CDR1 and CDR2 from the germline V gene are SGHTA and FQGNSA. V gave up 5 bases and J gave up 4 bases; unmatched junction bases: 5. CDR3 amino acids: CASSPMTSGETQYF. The CDR3 nucleotides read TGTGCCAGCAGCCCGATGACTAGCGGAGAGACCCAGTACTTC.

The V and J genes are TRBV27 and TRBJ2-7; TRBD2 is a possible D gene (6 bases). The CDR3 has 16 amino acids. Per the germline V gene, CDR1 is MNHEY and CDR2 is SMNVEV (reference sequence). V shed 3 bases and J shed 6 bases, with 21 bases lying between them. The CDR3 DNA follows: TGTGCCAGCAGTTTTCGAAGGCGGGGTCCAGGCACCGAGCAGTACTTC. Translating gives CASSFRRRGPGTEQYF.

This chain connects TRBV6-5 to TRBJ2-2; D uncertain. The CDR3 contains 12 residues. Trimming removed 5 bases from V and 4 bases from J, with 5 bases in between. Germline CDR1 is MNHEY and CDR2 is SVGAGI. The CDR3 DNA reads TGTGCCAGCAGTGGGGTCACCGGGGAGCTGTTTTTT. It codes for CASSGVTGELFF.

The chain is built from TRBV5-1 and TRBJ1-5; 8 bases align to TRBD1. This CDR3 contains 14 residues. The V segment lost 4 bases and the J segment 5 bases; nucleotides outside the gene matches: 5. Germline-derived CDR1 and CDR2 are SGHRS and YFSETQ. The CDR3 DNA reads as TGCGCCAGCAGCCCTCAGGGACAGGATCAGCCCCAGCATTTT. Its protein product is CASSPQGQDQPQHF.

V and J are TRBV7-3 and TRBJ2-3; 7 nucleotides agree with TRBD1. The CDR3 is 14 amino acids. V dropped 5 bases and J dropped 4; count of bases not matched to a gene: 6. CDR1 is SGHTA and CDR2 is FQGTGA in the germline V gene. CDR3 nucleotide sequence: TGTGCCAGCAGCCTCGGACAGGCTTCAGATACGCAGTATTTT. Translated: CASSLGQASDTQYF.

This chain uses TRBV7-9 with TRBJ1-4; D remains unclear. V lost 1 base and J 7 bases, leaving 10 bases between the germline ends. Per the germline V gene, CDR1 is SEHNR and CDR2 is FQNEAQ (reference sequence). The length of the CDR3 is 14 residues. The CDR3 bases are TGTGCCAGCAGCTTAGGCAGCGGGCCTGAAAAACTGTTTTTT. The encoded protein is CASSLGSGPEKLFF.

The rearrangement uses TRBV10-3 and TRBJ1-6, with TRBD1 matching over 8 bases. Trimming at V came to 8 bases and at J to 8 bases, leaving 11 bases not matched to a gene. This CDR3 spans 15 amino acids. The germline V gene has CDR1 ENHRY and CDR2 SYGVKD. DNA of the CDR3: TGTGCCATCGCAAGAGCAGGGGGCTGGGATTCACCCCTCCACTTT. Translation: CAIARAGGWDSPLHF.